One and the same sample provided the 12 T cell receptor beta chains below, sequenced in a study of T cells in Graves' hyperthyroidism and ophthalmopathy (dated by TCRdb to between 2017 and 2020). To prepare the library, multiplex PCR was applied. TCRdb lists the instrument as Illumina HiSeq 2000. TCR beta CDR3 regions were amplified from RNA transcripts. For the first round of RT-PCR on the TCR CDR3, the HTBI primer set was used together with the Qiagen OneStep RT-PCR kit. TCRdb ran its own pipeline on the public reads, namely fastp trimming at Q25 and MiXCR clone calling, and kept in-frame beta chains. One record per CDR3 amino acid sequence lists the most common genes and DNA. For this sample there are a few hundred thousand distinct CDR3 sequences; less than 20% appear just once. The ten largest clones represent 7.7% of the sample. Sequencing was performed on blood. Every receptor here comes from a woman aged 18-29 years with Graves' hyperthyroidism.

The rearrangement links TRBV12-3 or TRBV12-4 to TRBJ1-5; no definite D call. This CDR3 has 16 amino acids. V was clipped by 2 bases and J by 1 base, with 12 bases between them. The CDR3 here is CASSLMGVASNQPQHF. In nucleotides, the CDR3 is TGTGCCAGCAGTTTAATGGGAGTAGCGAGCAATCAGCCCCAGCATTTT.

This clonotype showed up many times. The chain combines TRBV12-3 or TRBV12-4 with TRBJ2-1; 7 bases match TRBD1. This CDR3 spans 12 amino acids. With V trimmed by 5 bases and J by 8 bases, 3 bases remained unmatched. CDR3 sequence (DNA): TGTGCCAGCAGTCCGGACAGGTATGAGCAGTTCTTC. It translates to CASSPDRYEQFF.

This clonotype has ten or more counts. The CDR3, as DNA: TGTGCCAGCAGCCAGGGCGTAGCCCGCACAGATACGCAGTATTTT. This sequence encodes CASSQGVARTDTQYF. J is TRBJ2-3 and V is TRBV7-8, with D maybe TRBD1 (5 bases). CDR1 is SGHVS and CDR2 is FQNEAQ in the germline V gene. Trimming stripped 5 bases from V and 1 base from J, with 13 bases between. The CDR3 sequence is 15 residues long.

This clonotype was seen only a few times. This rearrangement joins TRBV3-1 to TRBJ1-4, with D unresolved. The V and J ends lost 9 bases and 2 bases respectively, with 13 bases between them. CDR3 size: 14 residues. Germline assignment: CDR1 LGHDT and CDR2 YNNKEL (reference sequence). CDR3 in DNA: TGTGCCAGTAGGTCCGGGAACACTAATGAAAAACTGTTTTTT. This encodes CASRSGNTNEKLFF.

There are many counts of this clonotype. This sequence joins TRBV3-1 and TRBJ2-3, with 11 bases matching TRBD2. Germline trimming cut 4 bases from V and 3 bases from J; bases unmatched to any gene: 12. Germline V gives CDR1 LGHDT, CDR2 YNNKEL (reference sequence). The CDR3 is 18 residues long. The CDR3 DNA is TGTGCCAGCAGCCGACAGCTCCTAGCGGGAGGTATGACAGATACGCAGTATTTT. Translated, it gives CASSRQLLAGGMTDTQYF.

This clonotype has a count of ten or more. The chain couples TRBV3-1 to TRBJ2-7; D unclear. V lost 6 bases, J lost 7 bases, and 10 bases lay in between. Germline V gene sequence: CDR1 LGHDT, CDR2 YNNKEL (reference sequence). The CDR3 has 11 amino acids. The chain's CDR3 is CASRSVGEQYF. CDR3 bases: TGTGCCAGCAGGTCGGTAGGGGAGCAGTACTTC.

To note about this clonotype: This may be a read error: a much more frequent sequence differs by one nucleotide. This chain joins TRBV16 and TRBJ2-7; D is unresolved. From germline, CDR1 is KGHSY and CDR2 FQNENV. CDR3 length equals 14 residues. The CDR3, as DNA: TGTGCCAGCAGCCAATCAAACTTCCCCTACGGGCAGTACTTC. Translation: CASSQSNFPYGQYF.

The chain couples TRBV29-1 to TRBJ2-7; no reliable D call. The CDR3 totals 12 residues. V was clipped by 4 bases and J by 2 bases, with 9 bases between them. CDR1 and CDR2 from the germline V gene are SQVTM and ANQGSEA. The CDR3 sequence: CSVANPAYEQYF. The CDR3 DNA reads TGCAGCGTTGCGAACCCAGCCTACGAGCAGTACTTC.

This clonotype was detected ten times or more. V usage is TRBV27 and J usage is TRBJ2-5; possible D gene TRBD2, 5 bases. The V and J ends lost 10 bases and 5 bases respectively, with 11 bases between them. The CDR3 spans 11 residues. Germline-derived CDR1 and CDR2 are MNHEY and SMNVEV (reference sequence). CDR3 sequence reads: CATRRGETQYF. CDR3 nucleotide sequence: TGTGCCACCCGCCGAGGGGAGACCCAGTACTTC.

This clonotype showed up just a few times. The genes are TRBV19 and TRBJ2-5; weak D call: TRBD1 (6 bases). Germline loops: CDR1 LNHDA, CDR2 SQIVND (reference sequence). Trimming removed 7 bases from V and 4 bases from J, with 22 bases in between. This CDR3 is built from 16 residues. CDR3 DNA sequence: TGTGCCAGTACCGGTGATCGTACAGGGAAAGGAGAGACCCAGTACTTC. It translates to CASTGDRTGKGETQYF.

The sample holds many counts of this clonotype. This chain connects TRBV5-1 to TRBJ2-1, with 11 positions matching TRBD2. V was pared by 5 bases and J by 4 bases, with 5 bases of the junction left unmatched. This CDR3 comprises 15 residues. Germline V gene data show CDR1 as SGHRS and CDR2 as YFSETQ. The CDR3 spells CASRNSGGAYNEQFF. CDR3 DNA sequence: TGCGCCAGCAGAAATAGCGGGGGGGCGTACAATGAGCAGTTCTTC.

This clonotype was seen at least ten times. This rearrangement joins TRBV10-3 to TRBJ2-3; possible D gene TRBD2, 5 bases. This CDR3 spans 14 amino acids. The germline V gene has CDR1 ENHRY and CDR2 SYGVKD. V was cut by 7 bases and J by 2 bases, with 13 bases left in between. The CDR3 sequence is CAITRGGDTDTQYF. For the CDR3, the DNA is TGTGCCATCACAAGAGGAGGCGACACAGATACGCAGTATTTT.